One sample yielded the 7 T cell receptor beta chains listed below, sequenced in a study of cytomegalovirus exposure and HLA in healthy donors. Primers for the PCR totalled 60 Vbeta and 13 Jbeta. Sequencing was performed with immunoSEQ multiplex PCR; in TCRdb, only in-frame clones are kept and a portion is missing. The repertoire includes around 170,000 clones, roughly 76% of them detected once, and about 6% sits in the top ten. What was sequenced was PBMCs. The receptors shown here come from a man between 40 and 49 years old in good health and CMV-seropositive.

The CDR3 loop reads CASSARTGGTGELFF. For the CDR3, the DNA is TGTGCCAGCAGCGCACGGACAGGGGGAACCGGGGAGCTGTTTTTT. The V gene is TRBV9, the J gene TRBJ2-2; 10 nucleotides line up with TRBD1. Germline V gene sequence: CDR1 SGDLS, CDR2 YYNGEE. The CDR3 is 15 residues long. V lost 3 bases and J lost 5; bases outside the gene matches: 4. The whole variable domain, remainder taken from reference TRBV9 and TRBJ2-2, is DSGVTQTPKHLITATGQRVTLRCSPRSGDLSVYWYQQSLDQGLQFLIQYYNGEERAKGNILERFSAQQFPDLHSELNLSSLELGDSALYFCASSARTGGTGELFFGEGSRLTVL.

In its sample, this clone was seen a few times. The chain combines TRBV6-1 with TRBJ2-7, with TRBD2 identical over 9 bases. The CDR3 runs 15 residues. Germline loops: CDR1 MNHNS, CDR2 SASEGT. Trimming cost V 1 base and J 3 bases; bases outside gene matches: 4. CDR3 region: CASSEGPSGVYEQYF. CDR3 DNA: TGTGCCAGCAGTGAAGGGCCTAGCGGGGTCTACGAGCAGTACTTC.

The J gene is TRBJ2-2, the V gene TRBV7-2, with 10 bases that match TRBD2. The germline V gene encodes CDR1 SGHTA and CDR2 FQGNSA. The CDR3 length is 16 residues. The J segment lost 6 bases and the V segment lost 1 base, leaving 5 bases of the junction unmatched. CDR3 coding DNA: TGTGCCAGCAGCTTAGACCTAGCGGGAGTAGCCGGGGAGCTGTTTTTT. Its translation: CASSLDLAGVAGELFF.

Only a few counts were recorded for this clone. The rearrangement joins TRBV30 to TRBJ1-1; possibly TRBD1 for D (6 bases). V lost 4 bases and J lost 7, with 16 bases in between. The CDR3 loop spans 13 amino acids. Germline CDR1 GTSNPN, CDR2 SVGIG (reference sequence). The CDR3: CAWIQGRGVEAFF. CDR3 in DNA: TGTGCCTGGATACAGGGCCGGGGGGTTGAAGCTTTCTTT.

This chain joins TRBV5-6 and TRBJ1-1, with TRBD1 matching over 8 bases. V gave up 0 bases and J gave up 3 bases; unmatched junction bases: 13. From germline, CDR1 is SGHDT and CDR2 YYEEEE. This CDR3 contains 18 residues. CDR3 in amino acids: CASSLGQGLILAYTEAFF. The DNA of the CDR3 is TGTGCCAGCAGCTTGGGACAGGGGTTAATTCTGGCGTACACTGAAGCTTTCTTT.

The chain has TRBV7-2 and TRBJ2-5; 11 bases map to TRBD2. Trimming took 5 bases from V and 11 from J; bases not matched to a gene: 13. The CDR3 is 15 residues long. Germline CDR1 and CDR2: SGHTA and FQGNSA. The CDR3 loop reads CASSTSGGGGWEQYF. In DNA form, the CDR3 reads TGTGCCAGCAGCACTAGCGGGGGAGGTGGGTGGGAGCAGTACTTC.

This chain joins TRBV9 and TRBJ2-7; 9 nucleotides match TRBD2. Germline V CDR1 and CDR2: SGDLS, YYNGEE. V shed 2 bases and J 6 bases; nucleotides not matched to a gene: 15. The CDR3 is made up of 17 amino acids. This chain's CDR3 is CASSVGAGGAITTEQYF. CDR3 DNA sequence: TGTGCCAGCAGCGTCGGGGCGGGGGGGGCCATTACCACCGAGCAGTACTTC.